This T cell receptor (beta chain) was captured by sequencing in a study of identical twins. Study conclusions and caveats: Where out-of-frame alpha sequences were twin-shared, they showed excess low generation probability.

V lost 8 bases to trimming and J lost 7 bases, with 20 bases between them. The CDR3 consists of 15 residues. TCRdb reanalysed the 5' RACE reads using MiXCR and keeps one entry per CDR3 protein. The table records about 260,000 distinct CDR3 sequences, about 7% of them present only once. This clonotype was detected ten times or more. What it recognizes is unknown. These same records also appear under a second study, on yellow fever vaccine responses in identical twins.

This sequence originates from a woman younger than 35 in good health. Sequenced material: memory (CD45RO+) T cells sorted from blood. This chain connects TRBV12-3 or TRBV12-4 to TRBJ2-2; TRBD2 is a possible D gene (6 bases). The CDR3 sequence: CASSPTSGGLGELFF. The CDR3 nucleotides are TGTGCCAGCTCCCCGACCAGTGGGGGACTCGGGGAGCTGTTTTTT.